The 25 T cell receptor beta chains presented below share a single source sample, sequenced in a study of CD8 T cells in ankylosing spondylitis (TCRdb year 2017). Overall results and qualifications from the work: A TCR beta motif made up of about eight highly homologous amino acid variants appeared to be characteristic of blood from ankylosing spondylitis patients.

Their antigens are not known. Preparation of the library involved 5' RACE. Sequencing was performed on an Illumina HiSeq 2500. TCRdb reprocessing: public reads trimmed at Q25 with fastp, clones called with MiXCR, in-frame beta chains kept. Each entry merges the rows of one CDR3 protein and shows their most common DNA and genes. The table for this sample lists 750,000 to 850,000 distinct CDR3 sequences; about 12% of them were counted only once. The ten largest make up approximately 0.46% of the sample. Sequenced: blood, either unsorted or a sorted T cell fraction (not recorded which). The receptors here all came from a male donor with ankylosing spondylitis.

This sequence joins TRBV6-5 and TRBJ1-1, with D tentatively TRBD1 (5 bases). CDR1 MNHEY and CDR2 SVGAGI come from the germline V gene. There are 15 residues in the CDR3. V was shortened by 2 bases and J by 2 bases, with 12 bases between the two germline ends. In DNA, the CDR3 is TGTGCCAGCAGTTACGAGGTCGGGGCAAACACTGAAGCTTTCTTT. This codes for CASSYEVGANTEAFF.

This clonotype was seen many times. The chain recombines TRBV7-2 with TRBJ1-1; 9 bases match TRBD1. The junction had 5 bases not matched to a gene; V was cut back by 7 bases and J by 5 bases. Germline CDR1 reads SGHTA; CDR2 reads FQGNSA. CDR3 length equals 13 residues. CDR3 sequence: CASNRGRRTEAFF. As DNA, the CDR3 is TGTGCCAGCAACAGGGGGCGCCGGACTGAAGCTTTCTTT.

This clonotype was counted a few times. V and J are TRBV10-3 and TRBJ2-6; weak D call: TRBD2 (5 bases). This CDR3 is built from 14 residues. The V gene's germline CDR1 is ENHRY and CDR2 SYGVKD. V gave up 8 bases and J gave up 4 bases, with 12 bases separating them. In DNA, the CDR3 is TGTGCCATCGCGGGTTCAATCGGGGCCAACGTCCTGACTTTC. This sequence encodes CAIAGSIGANVLTF.

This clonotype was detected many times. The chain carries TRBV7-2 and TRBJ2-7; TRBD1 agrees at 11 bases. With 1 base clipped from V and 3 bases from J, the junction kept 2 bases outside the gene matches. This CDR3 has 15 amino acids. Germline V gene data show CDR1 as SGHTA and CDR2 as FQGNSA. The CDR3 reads CASSLVGTGGYEQYF. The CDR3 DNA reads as TGTGCCAGCAGCTTAGTGGGGACAGGGGGCTACGAGCAGTACTTC.

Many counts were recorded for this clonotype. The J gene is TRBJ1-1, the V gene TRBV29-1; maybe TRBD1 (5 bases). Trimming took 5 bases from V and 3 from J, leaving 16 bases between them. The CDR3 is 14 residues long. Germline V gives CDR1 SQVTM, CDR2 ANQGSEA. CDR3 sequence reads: CSVLGGAGYTEAFF. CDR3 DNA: TGCAGCGTTCTTGGAGGGGCAGGCTACACTGAAGCTTTCTTT. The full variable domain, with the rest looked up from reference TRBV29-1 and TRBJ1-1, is SAVISQKPSRDICQRGTSLTIQCQVDSQVTMMFWYRQQPGQSLTLIATANQGSEATYESGFVIDKFPISRPNLTFSTLTVSNMSPEDSSIYLCSVLGGAGYTEAFFGQGTRLTVV.

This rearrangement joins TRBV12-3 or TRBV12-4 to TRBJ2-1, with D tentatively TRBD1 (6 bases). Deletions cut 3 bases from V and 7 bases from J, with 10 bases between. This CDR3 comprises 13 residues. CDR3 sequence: CASSFERGNEQFF. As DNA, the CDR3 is TGTGCCAGCAGTTTTGAAAGGGGGAATGAGCAGTTCTTC.

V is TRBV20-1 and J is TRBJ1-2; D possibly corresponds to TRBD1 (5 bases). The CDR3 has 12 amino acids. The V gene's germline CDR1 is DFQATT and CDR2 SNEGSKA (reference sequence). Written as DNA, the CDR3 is TGCGCGAGCTTGACAGCTAACTATGGCTACACCTTC. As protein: CASLTANYGYTF.

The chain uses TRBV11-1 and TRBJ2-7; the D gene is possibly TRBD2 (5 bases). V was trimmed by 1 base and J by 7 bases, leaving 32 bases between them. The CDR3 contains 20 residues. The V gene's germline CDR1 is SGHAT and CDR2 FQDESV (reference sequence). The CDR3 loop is CASSLDYSPTRVSGNWEQYF. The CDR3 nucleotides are TGTGCCAGCAGCTTAGACTATTCCCCGACACGAGTGTCGGGAAACTGGGAGCAGTACTTC. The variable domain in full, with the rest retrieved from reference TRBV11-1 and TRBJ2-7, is EAEVAQSPRYKITEKSQAVAFWCDPISGHATLYWYRQILGQGPELLVQFQDESVVDDSQLPKDRFSAERLKGVDSTLKIQPAELGDSAMYLCASSLDYSPTRVSGNWEQYFGPGTRLTVT.

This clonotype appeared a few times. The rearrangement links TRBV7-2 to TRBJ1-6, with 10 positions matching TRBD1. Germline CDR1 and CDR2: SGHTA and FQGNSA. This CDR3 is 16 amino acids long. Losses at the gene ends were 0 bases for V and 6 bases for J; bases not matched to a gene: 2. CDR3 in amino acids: CASSLAGQGVNSPLHF. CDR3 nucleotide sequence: TGTGCCAGCAGCTTAGCCGGACAGGGGGTTAATTCACCCCTCCACTTT.

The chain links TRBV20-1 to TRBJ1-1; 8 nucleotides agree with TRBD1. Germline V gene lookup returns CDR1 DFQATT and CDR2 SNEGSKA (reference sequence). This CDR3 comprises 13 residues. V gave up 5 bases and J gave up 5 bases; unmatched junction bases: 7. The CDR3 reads CSALDRGGTEAFF. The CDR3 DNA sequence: TGCAGTGCTTTAGACAGGGGCGGGACTGAAGCTTTCTTT.

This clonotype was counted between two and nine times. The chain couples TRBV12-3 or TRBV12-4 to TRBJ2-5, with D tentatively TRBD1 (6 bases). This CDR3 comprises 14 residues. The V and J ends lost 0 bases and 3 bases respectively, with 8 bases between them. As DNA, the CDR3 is TGTGCCAGCAGTTTAGCACAGGGTGAAGAGACCCAGTACTTC. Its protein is CASSLAQGEETQYF.

CDR3 sequence reads: CSGTGANEKLFF. The CDR3 coding sequence is TGCAGCGGGACAGGGGCTAATGAAAAACTGTTTTTT. V usage is TRBV29-1 and J usage is TRBJ1-4; 9 nucleotides match TRBD1. The V and J ends lost 7 bases and 3 bases, in that order; junction bases with no gene match: 0. There are 12 residues in the CDR3. Germline V gene lookup returns CDR1 SQVTM and CDR2 ANQGSEA.

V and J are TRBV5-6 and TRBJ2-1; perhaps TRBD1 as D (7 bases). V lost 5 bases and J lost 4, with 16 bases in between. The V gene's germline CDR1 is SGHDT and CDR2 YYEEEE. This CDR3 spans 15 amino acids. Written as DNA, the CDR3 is TGTGCCAGCAGGGGGGGCGGGACAGTATACAATGAGCAGTTCTTC. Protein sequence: CASRGGGTVYNEQFF.

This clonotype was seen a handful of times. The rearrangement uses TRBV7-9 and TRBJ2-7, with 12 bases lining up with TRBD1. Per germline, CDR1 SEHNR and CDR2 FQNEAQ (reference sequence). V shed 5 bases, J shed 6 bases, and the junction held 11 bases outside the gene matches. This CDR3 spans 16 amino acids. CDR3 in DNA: TGTGCCAGCAGCCCTCCGGGACAGGGGGCCGGCGGCGAGCAGTACTTC. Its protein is CASSPPGQGAGGEQYF.

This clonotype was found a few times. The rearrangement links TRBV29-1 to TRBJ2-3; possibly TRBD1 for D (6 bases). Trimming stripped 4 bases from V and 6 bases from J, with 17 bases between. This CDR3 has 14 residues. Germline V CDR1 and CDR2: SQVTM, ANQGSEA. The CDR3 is CSVVVAGEGDTQYF. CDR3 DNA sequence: TGCAGCGTTGTTGTGGCAGGGGAAGGCGATACGCAGTATTTT.

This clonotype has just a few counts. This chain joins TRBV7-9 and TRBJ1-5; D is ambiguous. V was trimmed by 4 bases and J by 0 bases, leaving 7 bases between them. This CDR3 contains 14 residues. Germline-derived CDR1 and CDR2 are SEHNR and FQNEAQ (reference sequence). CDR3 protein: CASSSDYSNQPQHF. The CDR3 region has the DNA TGTGCCAGCAGCTCGGATTATAGCAATCAGCCCCAGCATTTT. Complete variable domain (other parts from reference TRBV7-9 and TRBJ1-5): DTGVSQNPRHKITKRGQNVTFRCDPISEHNRLYWYRQTLGQGPEFLTYFQNEAQLEKSRLLSDRFSAERPKGSFSTLEIQRTEQGDSAMYLCASSSDYSNQPQHFGDGTRLSIL.

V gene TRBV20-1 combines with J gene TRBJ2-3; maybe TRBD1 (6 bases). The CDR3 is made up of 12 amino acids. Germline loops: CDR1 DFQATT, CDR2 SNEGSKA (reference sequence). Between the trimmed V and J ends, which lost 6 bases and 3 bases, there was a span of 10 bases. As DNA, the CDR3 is TGCAGTGCCGAGGGGGAGACAGATACGCAGTATTTT. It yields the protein CSAEGETDTQYF.

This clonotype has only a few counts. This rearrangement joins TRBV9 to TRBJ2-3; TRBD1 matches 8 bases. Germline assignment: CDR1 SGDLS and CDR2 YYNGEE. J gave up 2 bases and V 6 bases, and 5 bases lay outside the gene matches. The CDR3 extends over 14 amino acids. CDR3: CASTRQGNTDTQYF. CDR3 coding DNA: TGTGCCAGCACCAGACAGGGGAACACAGATACGCAGTATTTT.

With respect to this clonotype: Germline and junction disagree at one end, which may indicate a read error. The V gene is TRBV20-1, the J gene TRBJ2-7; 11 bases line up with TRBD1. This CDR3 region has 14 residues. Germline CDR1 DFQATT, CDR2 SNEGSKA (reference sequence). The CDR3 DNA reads TGCAGTGCTCCAACCGGGACAGGGGGTTTCGAGCGGTACTTC. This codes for CSAPTGTGGFERYF.

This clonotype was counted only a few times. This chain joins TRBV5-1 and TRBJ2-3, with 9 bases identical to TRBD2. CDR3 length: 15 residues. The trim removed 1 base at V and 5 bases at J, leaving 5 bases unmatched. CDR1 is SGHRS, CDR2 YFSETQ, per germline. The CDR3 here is CASSLIAGVGDTQYF. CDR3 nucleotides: TGCGCCAGCAGCTTGATAGCGGGAGTCGGAGATACGCAGTATTTT.

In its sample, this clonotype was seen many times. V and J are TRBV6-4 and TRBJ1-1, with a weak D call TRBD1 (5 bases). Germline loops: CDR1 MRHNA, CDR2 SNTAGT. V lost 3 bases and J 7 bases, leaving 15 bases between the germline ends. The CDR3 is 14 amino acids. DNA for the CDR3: TGTGCCAGCAGTGAAGTCGGGGGGAGCGGTGAAGCTTTCTTT. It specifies CASSEVGGSGEAFF.

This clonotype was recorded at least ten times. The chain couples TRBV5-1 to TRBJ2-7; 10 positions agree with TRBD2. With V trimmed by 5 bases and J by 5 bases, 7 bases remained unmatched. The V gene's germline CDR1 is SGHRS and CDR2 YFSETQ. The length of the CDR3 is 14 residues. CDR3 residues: CASSFSGRSDEQYF. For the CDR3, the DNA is TGCGCCAGCAGTTTTAGCGGGAGGAGCGACGAGCAGTACTTC.

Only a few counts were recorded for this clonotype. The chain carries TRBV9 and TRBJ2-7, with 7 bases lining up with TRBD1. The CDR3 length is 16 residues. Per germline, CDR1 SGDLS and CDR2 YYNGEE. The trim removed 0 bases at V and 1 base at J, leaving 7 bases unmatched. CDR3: CASSVDPGQLSYEQYF. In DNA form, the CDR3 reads TGTGCCAGCAGCGTAGATCCGGGACAGCTTTCCTACGAGCAGTACTTC.

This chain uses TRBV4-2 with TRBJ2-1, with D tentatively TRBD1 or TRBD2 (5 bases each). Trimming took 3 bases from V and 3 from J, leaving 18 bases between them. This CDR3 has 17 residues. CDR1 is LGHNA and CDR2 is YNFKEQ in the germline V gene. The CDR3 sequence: CASSQDRTRGIYNEQFF. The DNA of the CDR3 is TGTGCCAGCAGCCAGGATCGGACAAGAGGGATCTACAATGAGCAGTTCTTC.

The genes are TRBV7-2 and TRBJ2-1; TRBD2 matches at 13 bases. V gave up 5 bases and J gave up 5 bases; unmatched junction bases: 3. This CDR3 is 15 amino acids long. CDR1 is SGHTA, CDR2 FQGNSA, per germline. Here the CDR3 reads CASSAGTSGNNEQFF. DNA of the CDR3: TGTGCCAGCAGCGCAGGGACTAGCGGGAACAATGAGCAGTTCTTC.